One and the same sample provided the 29 T cell receptor beta chains below, sequenced in a study of response to subunit inactivated influenza vaccine. TCRdb processed the RT-PCR reads anew with MiXCR; each CDR3 protein has one entry. The data show roughly 710,000 distinct CDR3 sequences, with around 15% seen just once and 7.5% to 9% held by the top ten. The sample was PBMCs from blood, taken less than 15 days before vaccination. All receptors come from a man over 45 who received an inactivated influenza vaccine.

The CDR3 region is CASRGGGLAFTGELFF. CDR3 sequence (DNA): TGTGCCAGCAGGGGAGGGGGACTAGCTTTCACCGGGGAGCTGTTTTTT. This chain joins TRBV27 and TRBJ2-2, with 9 bases fitting TRBD2. CDR3 size: 16 residues. The germline V gene encodes CDR1 MNHEY and CDR2 SMNVEV (reference sequence). The ends lost 6 bases at V and 4 bases at J; junction bases unmatched: 9.

The rearrangement uses TRBV29-1 and TRBJ2-1, with TRBD2 identical over 10 bases. Germline assignment: CDR1 SQVTM and CDR2 ANQGSEA. Trimming cost V 6 bases and J 0 bases; bases outside gene matches: 14. This CDR3 is built from 18 residues. CDR3 DNA sequence: TGCAGCGTATCCCCCCGGCTAGCGGGAGAGCTCTCCTACAATGAGCAGTTCTTC. This codes for CSVSPRLAGELSYNEQFF.

The rearrangement links TRBV20-1 to TRBJ1-5; D uncertain. The CDR3 is made up of 15 amino acids. V lost 3 bases and J 7 bases, leaving 19 bases between the germline ends. Germline loops: CDR1 DFQATT, CDR2 SNEGSKA (reference sequence). The DNA for the CDR3 is TGCAGTGCTAGGAAGGGAGAGGGTGCGGGGCAGCCCCAGCATTTT. This gives the protein CSARKGEGAGQPQHF.

This clonotype was recorded many times. This chain uses TRBV5-1 with TRBJ2-5; D gene unclear. CDR1 is SGHRS, CDR2 YFSETQ, per germline. The CDR3 is made up of 12 amino acids. V lost 1 base and J lost 5, with 6 bases in between. The CDR3 region has the DNA TGCGCCAGCAGCTTGTCGTTTGAGACCCAGTACTTC. This translates into CASSLSFETQYF.

This clonotype was detected only a few times. The CDR3: CASSVEGFLGTTQYF. The CDR3 DNA is TGTGCCAGCAGCGTAGAGGGATTTTTAGGGACGACCCAGTACTTC. The rearrangement links TRBV9 to TRBJ2-5; D might be TRBD1 or TRBD2, each matching 5 bases. Germline V gene sequence: CDR1 SGDLS, CDR2 YYNGEE. V gave up 0 bases and J gave up 7 bases, with 16 bases separating them. This CDR3 is 15 amino acids long.

The chain has TRBV12-3 or TRBV12-4 and TRBJ2-3; tentatively, D is TRBD1 (6 bases). Deletions cut 7 bases from V and 6 bases from J, with 29 bases between. The CDR3 has 18 residues. The CDR3 sequence is CASTPGAGPSTVGDTQYF. CDR3 nucleotide sequence: TGTGCCAGCACCCCAGGGGCCGGGCCAAGTACGGTAGGGGATACGCAGTATTTT.

The CDR3: CATSRDEGGTQYF. The CDR3 DNA reads TGTGCCACCAGCAGAGATGAGGGGGGTACGCAGTATTTT. The chain has TRBV15 and TRBJ2-3; D is perhaps TRBD1 or TRBD2 (6 bases each). The CDR3 runs to 13 residues. Germline CDR1 and CDR2: LNHNV and YYDKDF (reference sequence). Trimming cost V 0 bases and J 8 bases, with 9 bases left between them.

This clonotype was counted only a few times. V usage is TRBV19 and J usage is TRBJ2-5; D is tentatively TRBD1 or TRBD2 (6 bases each). The V end was cut by 1 base, the J end by 0 bases, with 9 bases between. CDR3 length: 15 amino acids. Germline CDR1 LNHDA, CDR2 SQIVND (reference sequence). The CDR3 reads CASSIGGANQETQYF. CDR3 coding DNA: TGTGCCAGTAGTATAGGGGGGGCGAACCAAGAGACCCAGTACTTC.

This clonotype was seen ten or more times. This chain joins TRBV6-1 and TRBJ2-3; 10 bases are shared with TRBD2. This CDR3 comprises 16 residues. CDR1 is MNHNS, CDR2 SASEGT, per germline. V was clipped by 7 bases and J by 0 bases; unmatched bases: 7. This CDR3 reads CASIERGGRSTDTQYF. CDR3 nucleotides: TGTGCCAGCATCGAGCGGGGGGGCCGTAGCACAGATACGCAGTATTTT.

The rearrangement links TRBV4-3 to TRBJ2-1; the match to TRBD2 covers 11 bases. The CDR3 loop spans 19 amino acids. Losses at the gene ends were 0 bases for V and 6 bases for J; bases not matched to a gene: 13. CDR1 and CDR2 from the germline V gene are LGHNA and YSLEER. The DNA of the CDR3 is TGCGCCAGCAGCCAAGATCCAGGGACTAGCGGAGGTCGGGGCAATGAGCAGTTCTTC. Translating gives CASSQDPGTSGGRGNEQFF.

The gene calls are TRBV20-1 and TRBJ2-7, with TRBD2 matching over 8 bases. This CDR3 comprises 13 residues. CDR1 DFQATT and CDR2 SNEGSKA come from the germline V gene (reference sequence). V lost 6 bases and J lost 6; bases outside the gene matches: 10. CDR3 loop: CSAELAATGEQYF. The CDR3, as DNA: TGCAGTGCAGAACTAGCGGCTACTGGCGAGCAGTACTTC.

This clonotype was counted a few times. V usage is TRBV27 and J usage is TRBJ2-1, with 14 bases aligning to TRBD2. Germline CDR1 is MNHEY and CDR2 is SMNVEV (reference sequence). The junction had 5 bases not matched to a gene; V was cut back by 7 bases and J by 6 bases. The CDR3 covers 15 residues. The DNA of the CDR3 is TGTGCCAGCACGCAGGGACTAGCGGGAGCCAATGAGCAGTTCTTC. It codes for CASTQGLAGANEQFF.

This clonotype was found once. V gene TRBV4-1 combines with J gene TRBJ2-1; D not resolved. Trimming took 1 base from V and 3 from J, leaving 10 bases between them. Germline CDR1 is MGHRA and CDR2 is YSYEKL. There are 15 residues in the CDR3. In nucleotides, the CDR3 is TGCGCCAGCAGCCAAGTTAGGGATTACTACAATGAGCAGTTCTTC. This gives the protein CASSQVRDYYNEQFF.

This rearrangement joins TRBV6-1 to TRBJ1-1; TRBD1 is a possible D gene (6 bases). CDR1 is MNHNS, CDR2 SASEGT, per germline. V dropped 8 bases and J dropped 1 base, with 20 bases sitting between them. This CDR3 region has 16 residues. The CDR3 nucleotides read TGTGCCAGCGGGGGGGGCCCCGGCAGGACGAACACTGAAGCTTTCTTT. As protein: CASGGGPGRTNTEAFF.

The gene calls are TRBV6-1 and TRBJ2-5, with D tentatively TRBD1 (6 bases). The V gene lost 6 bases and the J gene lost 2 bases, with 13 bases spanning the gap. The CDR3 is 14 residues long. Germline loops: CDR1 MNHNS, CDR2 SASEGT. CDR3 nucleotide sequence: TGTGCCAGCAGGGCCGGACAGCTTCAAGAGACCCAGTACTTC. Translated, it gives CASRAGQLQETQYF.

This clonotype was recorded at least ten times. This chain uses TRBV11-2 with TRBJ1-4; D is undetermined. The CDR3 covers 13 residues. CDR1 is SGHAT, CDR2 FQNNGV, per germline. V lost 3 bases, J lost 6 bases, and 8 bases lay in between. This chain's CDR3 is CASSFRVDEKLFF. The CDR3 DNA follows: TGTGCCAGCAGCTTCCGGGTAGATGAAAAACTGTTTTTT.

The rearrangement uses TRBV7-2 and TRBJ2-7; 7 bases align to TRBD1. This CDR3 is built from 14 residues. Germline V lookup: CDR1 SGHTA, CDR2 FQGNSA. J was trimmed by 3 bases and V by 7 bases; bases with no gene match: 9. The CDR3 DNA follows: TGTGCCAGCACCGCTAGCTGGGACAGCTACGAGCAGTACTTC. Amino acids: CASTASWDSYEQYF. The full variable domain, in which reference TRBV7-2 and TRBJ2-7 provide the parts outside the CDR3, is GAGVSQSPSNKVTEKGKDVELRCDPISGHTALYWYRQSLGQGLEFLIYFQGNSAPDKSGLPSDRFSAERTGGSVSTLTIQRTQQEDSAVYLCASTASWDSYEQYFGPGTRLTVT.

V usage is TRBV7-9 and J usage is TRBJ2-5; 9 bases line up with TRBD1. In germline, CDR1 is SEHNR, CDR2 FQNEAQ (reference sequence). V lost 4 bases and J lost 5; bases outside the gene matches: 11. The length of the CDR3 is 16 residues. CDR3 residues: CASSSAGDRGWETQYF. The CDR3, as DNA: TGTGCCAGCAGCTCGGCTGGCGACAGGGGGTGGGAGACCCAGTACTTC. The full variable domain, in which reference TRBV7-9 and TRBJ2-5 provide the parts outside the CDR3, is DTGVSQNPRHKITKRGQNVTFRCDPISEHNRLYWYRQTLGQGPEFLTYFQNEAQLEKSRLLSDRFSAERPKGSFSTLEIQRTEQGDSAMYLCASSSAGDRGWETQYFGPGTRLLVL.

The J gene is TRBJ2-7, the V gene TRBV28; 9 bases match TRBD2. CDR3 size: 17 residues. The V gene's germline CDR1 is MDHEN and CDR2 SYDVKM. V shed 4 bases and J 2 bases; nucleotides not matched to a gene: 12. The CDR3 coding sequence is TGTGCCAGCAGTTGGGTCCTAGCGGGAATAAATACCTACGAGCAGTACTTC. Translation gives CASSWVLAGINTYEQYF.

This clonotype was found many times. CDR3 protein: CASSELAGFTGELFF. The CDR3 region has the DNA TGTGCCAGCAGTGAACTGGCGGGGTTCACCGGGGAGCTGTTTTTT. The V and J genes are TRBV2 and TRBJ2-2; D may be TRBD2 (6 bases). V lost 2 bases to trimming and J lost 4 bases, with 11 bases between them. The CDR3 runs 15 residues. Germline CDR1 SNHLY, CDR2 FYNNEI. The full variable domain, its missing parts supplied by reference TRBV2 and TRBJ2-2, is EPEVTQTPSHQVTQMGQEVILRCVPISNHLYFYWYRQILGQKVEFLVSFYNNEISEKSEIFDDQFSVERPDGSNFTLKIRSTKLEDSAMYFCASSELAGFTGELFFGEGSRLTVL.

The J gene is TRBJ2-1, the V gene TRBV27; TRBD2 aligns across 7 bases. This CDR3 has 15 residues. The germline V gene has CDR1 MNHEY and CDR2 SMNVEV (reference sequence). V lost 1 base, J lost 7 bases, and 7 bases stayed unmatched. CDR3 DNA sequence: TGTGCCAGCAGTTTATTGCGCGGGGGTAGAAATGAGCAGTTCTTC. This encodes CASSLLRGGRNEQFF.

This clonotype came up many times. The rearrangement joins TRBV15 to TRBJ2-5; 7 bases map to TRBD2. Trimming removed 1 base from V and 4 bases from J; junction bases left unmatched: 3. Germline CDR1 is LNHNV and CDR2 is YYDKDF (reference sequence). The CDR3 is 14 amino acids. CDR3 in amino acids: CATSRVGRGETQYF. CDR3 DNA sequence: TGTGCCACCAGCAGAGTGGGGAGGGGAGAGACCCAGTACTTC. Full variable domain (outside the CDR3, taken from reference TRBV15 and TRBJ2-5): DAMVIQNPRYQVTQFGKPVTLSCSQTLNHNVMYWYQQKSSQAPKLLFHYYDKDFNNEADTPDNFQSRRPNTSFCFLDIRSPGLGDTAMYLCATSRVGRGETQYFGPGTRLLVL.

This clonotype was recorded a few times. The genes are TRBV28 and TRBJ2-4, with D possibly TRBD1 on 6 matching bases. The germline CDR1 and CDR2 sequences are MDHEN and SYDVKM. The CDR3 runs to 15 residues. V was clipped by 2 bases and J by 4 bases, with 12 bases between them. This CDR3 is CASSLRLDRKNIQYF. The CDR3 DNA reads TGTGCCAGCAGTTTACGGCTCGACAGGAAAAACATTCAGTACTTC.

At least ten counts were recorded for this clonotype. The chain has TRBV6-1 and TRBJ2-1, with a possible D match to TRBD2 (6 bases). The CDR3 length is 16 residues. Germline lookup yields CDR1 MNHNS and CDR2 SASEGT. The germline V and J ends were trimmed by 0 bases and 9 bases, with 18 bases remaining between them. CDR3 in amino acids: CASSEALRRREFEQFF. The CDR3 DNA sequence: TGTGCCAGCAGTGAAGCGCTCCGGAGGAGGGAGTTTGAGCAGTTCTTC.

The chain is built from TRBV28 and TRBJ1-2; D is unclear. With 3 bases removed from V and 8 bases from J, the gap between germline ends came to 13 bases. This CDR3 comprises 13 residues. Germline CDR1 reads MDHEN; CDR2 reads SYDVKM. The DNA of the CDR3 is TGTGCCAGCAGTTTGCGCTCCCCGGGGGGCTACACCTTC. The encoded protein is CASSLRSPGGYTF.

This clonotype showed up just a few times. The chain couples TRBV7-3 to TRBJ2-1; TRBD1 matches at 10 bases. Germline V gene sequence: CDR1 SGHTA, CDR2 FQGTGA. Unmatched junction bases numbered 10, after V lost 4 bases and J lost 7 bases. CDR3 length equals 16 residues. This chain's CDR3 is CASSSPRDRGRNEQFF. CDR3 nucleotide sequence: TGTGCCAGCAGCTCTCCCCGGGACAGGGGTCGGAATGAGCAGTTCTTC. The complete variable domain, with remaining parts taken from reference TRBV7-3 and TRBJ2-1, reads GAGVSQTPSNKVTEKGKYVELRCDPISGHTALYWYRQSLGQGPEFLIYFQGTGAADDSGLPNDRFFAVRPEGSVSTLKIQRTERGDSAVYLCASSSPRDRGRNEQFFGPGTRLTVL.

This sequence joins TRBV7-2 and TRBJ1-2, with D possibly TRBD1 on 5 matching bases. Germline values: CDR1 SGHTA, CDR2 FQGNSA. The CDR3 loop spans 15 amino acids. Trimming left V 5 bases short and J 1 base short, with 14 bases between. The CDR3 DNA is TGTGCCAGCAGCCCCGCCGGGGGGGGTAACTATGGCTACACCTTC. It yields the protein CASSPAGGGNYGYTF.

This clonotype was seen only a few times. The chain carries TRBV9 and TRBJ2-1, with D possibly matching TRBD2 (7 bases). Trimming cost V 3 bases and J 8 bases, with 15 bases left between them. There are 14 residues in the CDR3. The V gene's germline CDR1 is SGDLS and CDR2 YYNGEE. The CDR3 sequence: CASSGGGAGYEQFF. The CDR3, as DNA: TGTGCCAGCAGCGGCGGGGGCGCAGGCTATGAGCAGTTCTTC.

The rearrangement uses TRBV10-3 and TRBJ1-6, with a weak D call TRBD1 (5 bases). The CDR3 is 14 residues long. The germline CDR1 and CDR2 sequences are ENHRY and SYGVKD. V lost 5 bases and J 7 bases, leaving 12 bases between the germline ends. The CDR3 loop is CAISLGTVNSPLHF. The CDR3, as DNA: TGTGCCATCAGTCTCGGGACGGTGAATTCACCCCTCCACTTT.